Listed here are 26 T cell receptor beta chains from one sample, sequenced in a study of beta chain features in type 1 diabetes. The sequenced template was cDNA made from the entire isolated RNA. Clones were read by immunoSEQ multiplex PCR, and TCRdb kept only the in-frame ones, dropping some. Of approximately 60,000 clones in the sample, around 63% were seen once. Material for sequencing was Tregs from blood. These receptors were collected from a woman aged 18 to 35 in good health.

CDR3 nucleotides: TGCAGCGTTGTCCCGACAGGGGTAACGAACATTCAGTACTTC. Its translation is CSVVPTGVTNIQYF. This rearrangement joins TRBV29-1 to TRBJ2-4, with 8 bases identical to TRBD1. V trimming: 4 bases; J trimming: 7 bases; junction bases outside the gene matches: 9. This CDR3 spans 14 amino acids. The germline V gene has CDR1 SQVTM and CDR2 ANQGSEA.

The rearrangement uses TRBV19 and TRBJ2-1, with 9 bases fitting TRBD1. J lost 0 bases, V lost 5 bases, and 2 bases had no gene match. The CDR3 sequence is 15 residues long. CDR1 and CDR2 from the germline V gene are LNHDA and SQIVND (reference sequence). Here the CDR3 reads CASSQQGASYNEQFF. CDR3 sequence (DNA): TGTGCCAGTAGTCAACAGGGGGCCTCCTACAATGAGCAGTTCTTC.

In its sample, this clone was seen once. The gene calls are TRBV6-1 and TRBJ2-6, with D perhaps matching TRBD2 (6 bases). CDR1 MNHNS and CDR2 SASEGT come from the germline V gene. CDR3 length: 15 amino acids. The V end was cut by 11 bases, the J end by 3 bases, with 17 bases between. The CDR3: CAVGRAGFGANVLTF. The CDR3 DNA follows: TGTGCCGTCGGCCGGGCGGGGTTTGGGGCCAACGTCCTGACTTTC.

This chain uses TRBV9 with TRBJ1-2; D call uncertain. V shed 5 bases and J shed 0 bases, with 14 bases lying between them. The CDR3 sequence is 15 residues long. Germline CDR1 and CDR2: SGDLS and YYNGEE. The CDR3 region is CASSPTGLTNYGYTF. CDR3 bases: TGTGCCAGCAGTCCAACCGGTTTAACTAACTATGGCTACACCTTC. The complete variable domain, with remaining parts taken from reference TRBV9 and TRBJ1-2, reads DSGVTQTPKHLITATGQRVTLRCSPRSGDLSVYWYQQSLDQGLQFLIQYYNGEERAKGNILERFSAQQFPDLHSELNLSSLELGDSALYFCASSPTGLTNYGYTFGSGTRLTVV.

A word on this clone: This clone may be a read error of a much larger clone one base away. This chain uses TRBV4-2 with TRBJ2-7; D remains ambiguous. Between the trimmed V and J ends, which lost 0 bases and 3 bases, there was a span of 12 bases. Germline V lookup: CDR1 LGHNA, CDR2 YNFKEQ. The CDR3 runs to 15 residues. CDR3 sequence (DNA): TGTGCCAGCAGCCAAGATATGAACTACAACTACGAGCAGTACTTC. Amino acids: CASSQDMNYNYEQYF.

In this sample, this clone turned up a few times. V gene TRBV5-1 combines with J gene TRBJ2-7, with D possibly being TRBD1 (6 bases). Germline values: CDR1 SGHRS, CDR2 YFSETQ. This CDR3 region has 12 residues. V gave up 5 bases and J gave up 5 bases, with 11 bases separating them. CDR3 residues: CASRDSPDEQYF. The CDR3 DNA reads TGCGCCAGCAGGGACAGTCCGGACGAGCAGTACTTC. Complete variable domain (other parts from reference TRBV5-1 and TRBJ2-7): KAGVTQTPRYLIKTRGQQVTLSCSPISGHRSVSWYQQTPGQGLQFLFEYFSETQRNKGNFPGRFSGRQFSNSRSEMNVSTLELGDSALYLCASRDSPDEQYFGPGTRLTVT.

The chain joins TRBV21-1 to TRBJ1-4. TRBV21-1 is a documented pseudogene. This CDR3 has 15 residues. In DNA form, the CDR3 reads TGTGCCAGCAGCAAAGGAGGGCAGACTAATGAAAAACTGTTTTTT. As protein: CASSKGGQTNEKLFF.

The chain combines TRBV5-6 with TRBJ1-1; 9 positions match TRBD1. Germline V lookup: CDR1 SGHDT, CDR2 YYEEEE. V shed 1 base, J shed 7 bases, and the junction held 5 bases outside the gene matches. This CDR3 region has 14 residues. CDR3 in amino acids: CASSLTGGLDEAFF. As DNA, the CDR3 is TGTGCCAGCAGCTTGACAGGGGGCCTGGATGAAGCTTTCTTT.

This chain joins TRBV5-1 and TRBJ2-1, with unresolved D. The CDR3 has 15 residues. Germline assignment: CDR1 SGHRS and CDR2 YFSETQ. The CDR3 sequence is CASEVGSGSYNEQFF. CDR3 DNA sequence: TGCGCGAGCGAGGTTGGGTCGGGCTCCTACAATGAGCAGTTCTTC. The entire variable domain, with the rest obtained from reference TRBV5-1 and TRBJ2-1, is as follows: KAGVTQTPRYLIKTRGQQVTLSCSPISGHRSVSWYQQTPGQGLQFLFEYFSETQRNKGNFPGRFSGRQFSNSRSEMNVSTLELGDSALYLCASEVGSGSYNEQFFGPGTRLTVL.

The chain uses TRBV7-9 and TRBJ1-2; TRBD1 agrees at 8 bases. In germline, CDR1 is SEHNR, CDR2 FQNEAQ (reference sequence). Losses at the gene ends were 4 bases for V and 8 bases for J; bases not matched to a gene: 6. The CDR3 sequence is 13 residues long. The CDR3 DNA sequence: TGTGCCAGCAGCTGGGACAGGACGGGCGGCTACACCTTC. Translation gives CASSWDRTGGYTF.

This sequence joins TRBV2 and TRBJ1-2, with a tentative D call TRBD1 (5 bases). CDR1 SNHLY and CDR2 FYNNEI come from the germline V gene. Trimming left V 11 bases short and J 3 bases short, with 16 bases between. The CDR3 extends over 13 amino acids. This CDR3 is CAGLTAVDYGYTF. DNA for the CDR3: TGTGCCGGATTGACAGCCGTTGACTATGGCTACACCTTC.

The chain has TRBV6-1 and TRBJ2-3; D gene unclear. Germline V CDR1 and CDR2: MNHNS, SASEGT. V was clipped by 5 bases and J by 1 base, with 10 bases between them. The CDR3 consists of 14 residues. CDR3 region: CASSPSSGTDTQYF. The CDR3 DNA sequence: TGTGCCAGCAGTCCCTCCTCGGGCACAGATACGCAGTATTTT.

This clone has more than one count but fewer than ten. J is TRBJ1-1 and V is TRBV7-2; TRBD1 aligns across 7 bases. Germline V CDR1 and CDR2: SGHTA, FQGNSA. The CDR3 spans 15 residues. After removal of 3 bases from V and 2 bases from J, the junction contained 6 bases not matched to a gene. This CDR3 reads CASSFAGQLNTEAFF. As DNA, the CDR3 is TGTGCCAGCAGCTTTGCGGGACAGTTAAACACTGAAGCTTTCTTT.

V is TRBV6-6 and J is TRBJ1-5; tentative D call: TRBD1 (5 bases). CDR3 size: 13 residues. V was cut by 1 base and J by 6 bases, with 7 bases left in between. CDR1 MNHNY and CDR2 SVGAGI come from the germline V gene (reference sequence). CDR3 DNA sequence: TGTGCCAGCAGTTACTTGGGGGGTCAGCCCCAGCATTTT. Amino acids: CASSYLGGQPQHF.

Here the CDR3 reads CAWSEGASTEAFF. The CDR3 nucleotides are TGTGCCTGGAGTGAGGGGGCGTCCACTGAAGCTTTCTTT. The chain couples TRBV30 to TRBJ1-1, with 7 nucleotides matching TRBD1. The CDR3 is 13 amino acids. After removal of 1 base from V and 4 bases from J, the junction contained 3 bases not matched to a gene. Germline-derived CDR1 and CDR2 are GTSNPN and SVGIG (reference sequence).

This chain joins TRBV29-1 and TRBJ1-5, with D tentatively TRBD1 (5 bases). Germline CDR1 is SQVTM and CDR2 is ANQGSEA. V lost 4 bases and J 6 bases, leaving 16 bases between the germline ends. This CDR3 is 14 amino acids long. Here the CDR3 DNA reads TGCAGCGTTGGGACCCAGGGTTTGGGTCAGCCCCAGCATTTT. This encodes CSVGTQGLGQPQHF.

V gene TRBV6-5 combines with J gene TRBJ1-5; D is perhaps TRBD1 (5 bases). V shed 6 bases and J shed 7 bases, with 16 bases lying between them. CDR1 is MNHEY, CDR2 SVGAGI, per germline. This CDR3 is 14 amino acids long. The CDR3 region has the DNA TGTGCCAGCAGCCTCACCTGGGGGGAACAGCCCCAGCATTTT. It yields the protein CASSLTWGEQPQHF.

The gene calls are TRBV4-2 and TRBJ2-4, with TRBD1 identical over 8 bases. The CDR3 contains 15 residues. The germline gives CDR1 LGHNA, CDR2 YNFKEQ. V shed 4 bases and J 5 bases; nucleotides not matched to a gene: 7. The CDR3 sequence: CASSRVTGGENIQYF. CDR3 DNA: TGTGCCAGCAGCCGTGTCACAGGGGGTGAAAACATTCAGTACTTC.

The chain combines TRBV10-1 with TRBJ2-6, with 8 bases identical to TRBD1. Germline V gene sequence: CDR1 WNHNN, CDR2 SYGVQD (reference sequence). After removal of 2 bases from V and 3 bases from J, the junction contained 3 bases not matched to a gene. CDR3 length: 16 amino acids. For the CDR3, the DNA is TGCGCCAGCAGTGAGGGACAGGGCGGTGGGGCCAACGTCCTGACTTTC. Its translation is CASSEGQGGGANVLTF.

The CDR3 protein is CASMAGLLYEQYF. Written as DNA, the CDR3 is TGTGCCAGCATGGCGGGACTCTTATACGAGCAGTACTTC. The V and J genes are TRBV2 and TRBJ2-7; D perhaps matches TRBD2 (6 bases). The CDR3 length is 13 residues. Germline V gene lookup returns CDR1 SNHLY and CDR2 FYNNEI. V lost 7 bases and J lost 4, with 14 bases in between. Full variable domain (rest looked up from reference TRBV2 and TRBJ2-7): EPEVTQTPSHQVTQMGQEVILRCVPISNHLYFYWYRQILGQKVEFLVSFYNNEISEKSEIFDDQFSVERPDGSNFTLKIRSTKLEDSAMYFCASMAGLLYEQYFGPGTRLTVT.

V usage is TRBV7-8 and J usage is TRBJ2-7, with unresolved D. The CDR3 runs 13 residues. Trimming removed 1 base from V and 2 bases from J, with 6 bases in between. Germline assignment: CDR1 SGHVS and CDR2 FQNEAQ. The CDR3 reads CASSLDFTYEQYF. CDR3 bases: TGTGCCAGCAGCTTAGACTTTACCTACGAGCAGTACTTC.

This clone was recorded a few times. The chain recombines TRBV19 with TRBJ2-1, with 8 bases matching TRBD2. Germline V gene sequence: CDR1 LNHDA, CDR2 SQIVND (reference sequence). The CDR3 runs 14 residues. Germline trimming cut 3 bases from V and 8 bases from J; bases unmatched to any gene: 6. In nucleotides, the CDR3 is TGTGCCAGTAGTATGGGACTAGATATCGATGAGCAGTTCTTC. Translated, it gives CASSMGLDIDEQFF.

The V call is TRBV5-1, the J call TRBJ2-3; D is uncertain. The CDR3 is made up of 15 amino acids. V lost 2 bases and J 0 bases, leaving 10 bases between the germline ends. CDR1 is SGHRS, CDR2 YFSETQ, per germline. The CDR3 protein is CASSFRKTSTDTQYF. CDR3 sequence (DNA): TGCGCCAGCAGCTTTAGGAAGACTAGCACAGATACGCAGTATTTT.

By its share, this clone is medium-sized (0.01 to 0.1%). The rearrangement uses TRBV7-9 and TRBJ2-3; 7 positions agree with TRBD2. V gave up 4 bases and J gave up 3 bases; unmatched junction bases: 4. Germline loops: CDR1 SEHNR, CDR2 FQNEAQ (reference sequence). The CDR3 totals 14 residues. The CDR3 DNA sequence: TGTGCCAGCAGCTCTAGCGGAACGACAGATACGCAGTATTTT. This encodes CASSSSGTTDTQYF.

The chain recombines TRBV7-8 with TRBJ1-1, with D hard to call. This CDR3 has 13 residues. Deletions cut 1 base from V and 5 bases from J, with 8 bases between. Germline V gene data show CDR1 as SGHVS and CDR2 as FQNEAQ. The CDR3 DNA follows: TGTGCCAGCAGCTTAGTCGGGGTTACTGAAGCTTTCTTT. Amino acid sequence: CASSLVGVTEAFF.

In this sample, this clone turned up once. The chain employs TRBV7-3 and TRBJ2-7, with 8 nucleotides matching TRBD1. Trimming at V came to 8 bases and at J to 10 bases, leaving 16 bases not matched to a gene. Looked up from germline, CDR1 is SGHTA and CDR2 is FQGTGA. This CDR3 spans 14 amino acids. For the CDR3, the DNA is TGTGCCAGCCCCCACCAGACAGGGGCCCATCGTCAGTACTTC. Amino acids: CASPHQTGAHRQYF.